This T cell receptor beta chain derives from a study of cytomegalovirus exposure and HLA in healthy donors (dated by TCRdb to the late 2010s). Concerning the study at large: An earlier analysis of approximately 590 of the donors reported approximately 290 Gb of sequence data and 117 million unique TCR beta sequences from 150 million to 200 million T cells. Typing coverage differed by locus: A, B, C, DRB1 and DQB1 were typed in about 629-630 donors, DQA1 in about 560, DPA1 in 606, and DPB1 in around 490. Among a few hundred genotyped donors of the cohort, an average of about 240,000 unique TCR beta nucleotide sequences were sequenced per donor, around 18% of them non-productive. Rather than drawing on any new phenotypic data, the later analysis identified candidate immune exposures from TCR beta sequences and the way those sequences occurred across donors. All discovery cohort repertoires had been generated on a single sequencing platform. To predict cytomegalovirus infection status, the study combined high-throughput TCR immunosequencing, statistical association of individual TCRs with disease status, and machine learning. Besides the first cohort of 666 subjects, a separate validation cohort made up of 120 different subjects was used. A later analysis re-examined previously published TCR beta repertoires from roughly 720 donors and added high-resolution HLA genotyping to investigate patterns of TCR occurrence. HLA typing covered class I and class II loci at four-digit resolution. Using immunosequencing, the study profiled T cell repertoires from 500 to 800 subjects and related those repertoires to cytomegalovirus serostatus. The study aimed to test whether signatures of past pathogen exposure could be identified by cataloging public T cell receptors. An early release covering roughly 600 HLA-typed donors comprised about 290 gigabases of sequencing data and 65 million to 100 million unique TCR sequences. In an earlier analysis of around 540 of the donors, high-throughput TCR beta sequencing was used to judge whether each TCR beta V gene segment behaved as functional or pseudogenic. Donor age, sex, ethnicity and CMV serostatus were compiled together with the repertoire data. A later genetic analysis took genome-wide SNP genotypes for about three fifths of the roughly 700 donors and used that subset as a discovery cohort. Roughly 5 DR-DQ haplotypes were handled as single units for association and clustering, since linkage in the cohort was strong. The genetic ancestry cluster associated with self-reported Caucasian donors included 70% to 85% of the approximately 430 genotyped donors. The study at large found these results: A few of the identified cytomegalovirus-associated TCR beta chains were confirmed in vitro to be specific for cytomegalovirus antigens. According to the authors, the approach could potentially be generalized to other disease states and immunological phenotypes. Most CMV-associated TCR beta chains appeared to be HLA-restricted in a later analysis, and the HLA associations seemed to be driven largely by CMV exposure. Only TCR beta chains were sequenced in this cohort, and the absence of alpha or paired-chain data limited detectable features. The presence/absence analyses assumed that sequencing depth was roughly uniform across donors, and that assumption may not be true. Because counts were too low, roughly 18 rarely observed V segments, including chromosome 9 orphons, were left out of the earlier analysis of 500 to 650 of the donors. A later analysis reported that several top co-occurrence clusters appeared linked to parvovirus B19, influenza, CMV and Epstein-Barr virus. Some IMGT-functional V segments, including TRBV6-2 and TRBV6-3, could not be told apart with the 87-base-pair reads, so those segments were excluded. An association between a missense DCLRE1C variant and V-gene and J-gene trimming of TCR beta chains was found in a later genetic analysis and replicated in an independent cohort. Because HLA typing was missing for some donors at each locus, association tests included only the typed subset. Most TCR sequences were seen in very few donors, while some public TCRs were found in many individuals. For the cohort, immune exposure information was limited to CMV serostatus. Compared with equally common non-associated chains, HLA-associated TCR beta chains in a later analysis were more clonally expanded and had lower generation probabilities. A cluster of highly shared sequence variants was judged likely to be a technical artifact of the sequencing pipeline. An earlier analysis of approximately 590 of the donors showed that most TCR beta V segments appeared in productive rearrangements either about 87% or about 30% of the time, which broadly matched IMGT annotations. The study listed 164 TCR beta chains as associated with cytomegalovirus. A later analysis found that TCR association rates varied across HLA loci, with DRB1 alleles showing the most associated TCRs and HLA-C alleles the fewest. According to a later genetic analysis, donors in an Asian-associated ancestry cluster had fewer N-insertions in productive TCRs than the approximately 630-donor mean. A further reported finding was that TCR beta sequences accurately predicted the HLA-A and HLA-B alleles for most subjects in the first cohort. The classifier was reported to diagnose cytomegalovirus status with high specificity and sensitivity in both the original cohort and the validation cohort. Assigning TCR associations to individual alleles was difficult when HLA alleles, especially DR and DQ, strongly co-occurred. Specific HLA alleles were associated with 16,951 TCR beta sequences at a false discovery rate of 0.05 in a later analysis. Correlated functional status among segregating V segments might reflect linkage disequilibrium, but an unknown experimental factor could not be ruled out.

The trim is 4 bases for V and 1 base for J, with a gap of 13 bases between the germline ends. Including cysteine and phenylalanine, the CDR3 has 15 amino acids. The sequence is cut down to CDR3 DNA, 45 bases in frame from base 1. The germline V gene provides CDR1 MNHNS and CDR2 SASEGT. This clone was picked up a small number of times. There is no known antigen for this receptor. It has no much larger one-base neighbor in the sample; base qualities were not kept. The protocol used for the library was the immunoSEQ multiplex PCR assay. For the multiplex PCR, a mixture combining 60 forward primers for TCR Vbeta segments and 13 reverse primers for TCR Jbeta segments was used. The CDR3 region of rearranged TCR beta genes was amplified from genomic DNA by a multiplex PCR assay. On the Illumina HiSeq System, the amplified TCR beta libraries were sequenced as 87-base-pair reads. Concerning the study's data processing: A later analysis tallied roughly 78 million unique TCR beta chains across the 666 repertoires, and roughly 11 million of those chains were shared by two or more donors. To remove PCR and sequencing errors, raw reads were error-corrected and collapsed into unique sequences using a nearest-neighbor algorithm that merged closely related sequences. CDR3 sequences were aligned to IMGT reference sequences to assign V, D and J gene segments. Each retained sequence needed at least a six-nucleotide match to both a V gene segment and a J gene segment. A rearrangement counted as productive if the CDR3 had no stop codons and remained in frame with V and J, and every other rearrangement counted as non-productive. CDR3 was defined by IMGT convention, running from the second conserved V-encoded cysteine to the conserved J-encoded phenylalanine. The earlier analysis of 500 to 750 of the donors excluded any sequence lacking an unambiguous match to a single V gene segment. An earlier analysis of 500 to 600 of the donors classified V segments as functional when productive rearrangements were above 56.7% and as segregating when the standard deviation between donors was above 5%. A statistical classification framework was developed to diagnose cytomegalovirus status using the catalog of TCR beta chain sequences. In a later analysis, TCR nucleotide sequences were compared against IMGT/GENE-DB human TR gene sequences so that V and J genes could be assigned. A later analysis assigned CDR3 sequences and most-parsimonious VDJ recombination scenarios with the TCRdist pipeline. In a later analysis, every TCR beta chain was defined by the combination of its CDR3 amino acid sequence and its V-gene family, and reads without a unique V-gene family were dropped. To address suspected cross-contamination and a sequencing artifact, a later analysis removed 592 highly shared, low-generation-probability nucleotide sequences. For each public chain, a later analysis derived a clonal expansion index from normalized ranks of inferred template counts within each repertoire. A later analysis computed generation probabilities with a VDJ recombination model fitted to out-of-frame rearrangements, and checked the results against IGoR. Hypergeometric tests were used in a later analysis to score TCR-TCR, TCR-HLA and TCR-CMV co-occurrence, with a repertoire-size bias correction applied to the TCR pairs. In a later analysis, false discovery rates were estimated by permuting HLA or CMV assignments 20 times. In a later analysis, co-occurring TCRs were grouped using DBSCAN, with TCRdist sequence similarity added in when clustering inside HLA-allele-positive subsets. Co-occurrence clustering excluded repertoires with fewer than 30,000 or more than 120,000 public chains, plus five with anomalous nucleotide sharing. The clones in this table, taken by TCRdb from immuneACCESS, are in-frame only. Not every clone is retained; where verified, under half of the shortfall comes from an unresolved V gene, and the cause of the rest is unknown. V, J and clone size are taken as reported in that table, and D and trimming were inferred from the DNA itself. The sample table records roughly 40,000 clones; roughly four fifths of these occur just once. The top ten constitute approximately 8.5% of the sample.

In total, approximately 700 healthy bone marrow donors made up the cohort. All cohort members were sampled while nominally healthy, although unrecorded immune exposures were likely present. The donor was CMV seronegative and belonged to the group of under 400 seronegative cohort members. A peripheral blood sample was collected from each donor, and TCR beta sequencing was performed on peripheral blood mononuclear cells. Genomic DNA was extracted from the blood cell samples with the Qiagen DNeasy Blood Extraction Kit. What was sequenced was PBMCs. The chain uses TRBV6-1 and TRBJ1-1; tentative D gene TRBD1, with 6 bases matching. This receptor was obtained from a woman in her thirties or forties in good health and CMV-seronegative. This receptor carries the CDR3 CASSGTFRGNTEAFF. Read as DNA, the sequence is TGTGCCAGCAGTGGGACATTCAGGGGGAACACTGAAGCTTTCTTT.